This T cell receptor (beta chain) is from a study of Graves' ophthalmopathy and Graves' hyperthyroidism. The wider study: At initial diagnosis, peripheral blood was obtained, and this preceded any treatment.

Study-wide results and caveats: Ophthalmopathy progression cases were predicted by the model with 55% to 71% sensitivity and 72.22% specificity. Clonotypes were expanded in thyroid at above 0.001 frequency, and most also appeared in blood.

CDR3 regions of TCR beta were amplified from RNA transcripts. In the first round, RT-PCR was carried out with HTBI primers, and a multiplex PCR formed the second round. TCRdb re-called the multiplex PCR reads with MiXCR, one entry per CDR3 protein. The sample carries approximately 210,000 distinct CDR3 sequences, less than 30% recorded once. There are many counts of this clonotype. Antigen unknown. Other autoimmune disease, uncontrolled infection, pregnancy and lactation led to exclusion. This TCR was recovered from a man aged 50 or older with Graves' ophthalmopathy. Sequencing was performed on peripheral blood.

The CDR3 protein is CSARDRSNSPLHF. As DNA, the CDR3 is TGCAGTGCTAGGGACAGGAGTAATTCACCCCTCCACTTT. The chain combines TRBV20-1 with TRBJ1-6, with TRBD1 identical over 7 bases. The CDR3 length is 13 residues. With 3 bases clipped from V and 6 bases from J, the junction kept 2 bases outside the gene matches. Germline CDR1 is DFQATT and CDR2 is SNEGSKA (reference sequence).